This passage covers 19 T cell receptor beta chains from one sample sequenced in a study of blood T cell repertoires in COVID-19. The data were produced by immunoSEQ multiplex PCR, yet TCRdb's version contains in-frame clones alone and is incomplete. The sample lists just over 350,000 clones, approximately 86% occurring once. Sequencing input: peripheral blood. The receptor set was obtained from a woman aged 55-69 years with COVID-19, enrolled during active disease.

This clone was observed once. The gene calls are TRBV6-5 and TRBJ2-3; 7 nucleotides line up with TRBD1. Germline values: CDR1 MNHEY, CDR2 SVGAGI. V lost 8 bases to trimming and J lost 3 bases; unmatched junction nucleotides: 5. The CDR3 contains 13 residues. This CDR3 is CASEVTGTDTQYF. In DNA, the CDR3 is TGTGCCAGCGAGGTGACAGGGACAGATACGCAGTATTTT.

The chain links TRBV27 to TRBJ1-1; 7 nucleotides align to TRBD1. CDR1 is MNHEY, CDR2 SMNVEV, per germline (reference sequence). V lost 3 bases and J lost 1; bases outside the gene matches: 2. The CDR3 has 14 amino acids. The DNA for the CDR3 is TGTGCCAGCAGTTTGACAGGGACGAACACTGAAGCTTTCTTT. Translation gives CASSLTGTNTEAFF.

The V gene is TRBV18, the J gene TRBJ2-2, with D perhaps matching TRBD1 (5 bases). CDR3 length: 13 amino acids. Germline values: CDR1 KGHSH, CDR2 LQKENI. With 3 bases removed from V and 4 bases from J, the gap between germline ends came to 6 bases. CDR3 DNA sequence: TGTGCCAGCTCACCTGACAGCACCGGGGAGCTGTTTTTT. This encodes CASSPDSTGELFF.

The J gene is TRBJ1-1, the V gene TRBV7-9, with D possibly being TRBD1 (5 bases). Trimming took off 6 bases at V and 0 bases at J, with 11 bases between the two ends. The CDR3 has 14 amino acids. Looked up from germline, CDR1 is SEHNR and CDR2 is FQNEAQ (reference sequence). CDR3 region: CASSQDSMNTEAFF. The DNA of the CDR3 is TGTGCCAGCAGTCAAGACAGCATGAACACTGAAGCTTTCTTT.

The J gene is TRBJ2-7, the V gene TRBV6-1, with TRBD1 matching over 8 bases. Germline-derived CDR1 and CDR2 are MNHNS and SASEGT. Losses at the gene ends were 3 bases for V and 2 bases for J; bases not matched to a gene: 9. The CDR3 loop spans 16 amino acids. CDR3 in amino acids: CASSEIWTGPTYEQYF. The CDR3 bases are TGTGCCAGCAGTGAGATATGGACAGGGCCGACCTACGAGCAGTACTTC.

The chain joins TRBV27 to TRBJ2-7, with TRBD1 matching 9 bases. This CDR3 is 16 amino acids long. Germline values: CDR1 MNHEY, CDR2 SMNVEV (reference sequence). V shed 3 bases and J 6 bases; nucleotides not matched to a gene: 12. The CDR3 sequence is CASSFPPGQGLSEQYF. The CDR3 DNA reads TGTGCCAGCAGTTTTCCTCCGGGACAGGGCCTATCCGAGCAGTACTTC.

V is TRBV27 and J is TRBJ2-7; TRBD2 agrees at 8 bases. This CDR3 is built from 15 residues. V was pared by 0 bases and J by 3 bases, with 4 bases of the junction left unmatched. Germline V gives CDR1 MNHEY, CDR2 SMNVEV (reference sequence). The DNA of the CDR3 is TGTGCCAGCAGTTTATCGCGGGGGGTACTCTACGAGCAGTACTTC. Its protein is CASSLSRGVLYEQYF.

V is TRBV11-2 and J is TRBJ2-3, with D possibly matching TRBD1 (7 bases). The germline gives CDR1 SGHAT, CDR2 FQNNGV. V was trimmed by 1 base and J by 6 bases, leaving 11 bases between them. This CDR3 contains 14 residues. This CDR3 is CASSLGPGGDTQYF. The CDR3 DNA reads as TGTGCCAGCAGCTTAGGCCCAGGGGGGGATACGCAGTATTTT.

The chain links TRBV7-7 to TRBJ2-3; 11 bases line up with TRBD2. The CDR3 consists of 15 residues. Germline CDR1 and CDR2: SSHAT and FNYEAQ (reference sequence). V lost 5 bases and J lost 5; bases outside the gene matches: 6. CDR3 bases: TGTGCCAGCAGCCTTAGCGGGGGGGCAGTAGATACGCAGTATTTT. Its translation is CASSLSGGAVDTQYF. The variable domain in full, completed from reference TRBV7-7 and TRBJ2-3, reads GAGVSQSPRYKVTKRGQDVTLRCDPISSHATLYWYQQALGQGPEFLTYFNYEAQPDKSGLPSDRFSAERPEGSISTLTIQRTEQRDSAMYRCASSLSGGAVDTQYFGPGTRLTVL.

The V gene is TRBV11-3, the J gene TRBJ2-7; TRBD2 matches at 14 bases. Looked up from germline, CDR1 is SGHNT and CDR2 is YENEEA. J gave up 3 bases and V 5 bases, and 6 bases lay outside the gene matches. The CDR3 has 16 amino acids. CDR3 nucleotide sequence: TGTGCCAGCAGCAGGGGGACTAGCGGGGGCCTCTACGAGCAGTACTTC. This gives the protein CASSRGTSGGLYEQYF.

This chain joins TRBV27 and TRBJ2-6; no reliable D call. Trimming pared 1 base from V and 4 bases from J, leaving 8 bases between. CDR3 length: 15 residues. CDR1 MNHEY and CDR2 SMNVEV come from the germline V gene (reference sequence). In nucleotides, the CDR3 is TGTGCCAGCAGTTTATTGGCAGCGGGGGCCAACGTCCTGACTTTC. This gives the protein CASSLLAAGANVLTF. Drawing the rest from reference TRBV27 and TRBJ2-6, the complete variable domain is EAQVTQNPRYLITVTGKKLTVTCSQNMNHEYMSWYRQDPGLGLRQIYYSMNVEVTDKGDVPEGYKVSRKEKRNFPLILESPSPNQTSLYFCASSLLAAGANVLTFGAGSRLTVL.

The CDR3 coding sequence is TGTGCCAGCAGCCTCAGGGGTGGGGAGAACACTGAAGCTTTCTTT. Its translation is CASSLRGGENTEAFF. This chain joins TRBV7-9 and TRBJ1-1, with D perhaps matching TRBD1 (6 bases). The CDR3 loop spans 15 amino acids. In germline, CDR1 is SEHNR, CDR2 FQNEAQ (reference sequence). The V gene lost 5 bases and the J gene lost 1 base, with 14 bases spanning the gap.

J is TRBJ1-1 and V is TRBV12-3 or TRBV12-4; D is unresolved. This CDR3 is 13 amino acids long. Trimming cost V 1 base and J 8 bases, with 11 bases left between them. DNA for the CDR3: TGTGCCAGCAGTTTAGGGAGCGCCTGGGAAGCTTTCTTT. Translating gives CASSLGSAWEAFF.

With respect to this clone: The same CDR3 can be traced to other DNA sequences in this sample. CDR3 sequence reads: CASSRSYNEQFF. CDR3 in DNA: TGTGCCAGCAGTCGCTCCTACAATGAGCAGTTCTTC. The gene calls are TRBV7-9 and TRBJ2-1, with D hard to call. Trimming left V 6 bases short and J 0 bases short, with 3 bases between. The germline CDR1 and CDR2 sequences are SEHNR and FQNEAQ (reference sequence). The CDR3 totals 12 residues.

J is TRBJ1-2 and V is TRBV7-2; 7 nucleotides match TRBD1. Looked up from germline, CDR1 is SGHTA and CDR2 is FQGNSA. CDR3 length: 13 amino acids. Trimming cost V 5 bases and J 8 bases; bases outside gene matches: 8. The CDR3 DNA reads as TGTGCCAGCAGCCGAACAGGGGATTGGGGCTACACCTTC. Protein sequence: CASSRTGDWGYTF.

J is TRBJ2-6 and V is TRBV4-1, with 8 nucleotides matching TRBD1. The CDR3 is made up of 18 amino acids. The V gene's germline CDR1 is MGHRA and CDR2 YSYEKL. The trim removed 0 bases at V and 1 base at J, leaving 5 bases unmatched. The CDR3 nucleotides are TGCGCCAGCAGCCAAGATGGGCAGGGGGCTTCTGGGGCCAACGTCCTGACTTTC. This encodes CASSQDGQGASGANVLTF.

The rearrangement joins TRBV25-1 to TRBJ2-7; 8 bases map to TRBD2. V shed 10 bases and J 3 bases; nucleotides not matched to a gene: 11. This CDR3 spans 14 amino acids. Looked up from germline, CDR1 is MGHDK and CDR2 is SYGVNS. CDR3 protein: CATTSGGGLYEQYF. The CDR3 region has the DNA TGTGCCACCACAAGCGGGGGCGGTCTCTACGAGCAGTACTTC.

The V gene is TRBV13, the J gene TRBJ2-7; TRBD1 is a possible D gene (6 bases). The CDR3 has 14 residues. CDR1 is PRHDT, CDR2 FYEKMQ, per germline (reference sequence). Trimming cost V 3 bases and J 1 base, with 10 bases left between them. The CDR3 reads CASSFQGSSYEQYF. Written as DNA, the CDR3 is TGTGCCAGCAGCTTTCAGGGGTCGTCCTACGAGCAGTACTTC. Full variable domain (remainder filled in from reference TRBV13 and TRBJ2-7): AAGVIQSPRHLIKEKRETATLKCYPIPRHDTVYWYQQGPGQDPQFLISFYEKMQSDKGSIPDRFSAQQFSDYHSELNMSSLELGDSALYFCASSFQGSSYEQYFGPGTRLTVT.

The chain is built from TRBV23-1 and TRBJ1-3; D might be TRBD1 (5 bases). TRBV23-1 belongs to the ORF category, with a function that is uncertain. The CDR3 spans 17 residues. V shed 3 bases and J shed 0 bases, with 15 bases lying between them. The CDR3 coding sequence is TGCGCCAGCAGTCATAAATATGGGGCCCCCTCTGGAAACACCATATATTTT. Amino acid sequence: CASSHKYGAPSGNTIYF.